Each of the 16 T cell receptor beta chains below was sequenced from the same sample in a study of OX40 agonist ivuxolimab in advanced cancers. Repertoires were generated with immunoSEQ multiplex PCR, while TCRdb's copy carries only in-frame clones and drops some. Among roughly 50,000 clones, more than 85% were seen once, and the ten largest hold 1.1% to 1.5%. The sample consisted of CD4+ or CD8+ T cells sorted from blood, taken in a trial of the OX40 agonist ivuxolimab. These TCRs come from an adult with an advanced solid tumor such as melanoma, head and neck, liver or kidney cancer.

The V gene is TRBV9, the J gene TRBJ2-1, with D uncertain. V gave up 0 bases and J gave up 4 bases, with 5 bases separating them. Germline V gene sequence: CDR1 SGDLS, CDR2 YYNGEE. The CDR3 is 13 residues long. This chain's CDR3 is CASSVAEYNEQFF. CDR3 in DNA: TGTGCCAGCAGCGTAGCAGAATACAATGAGCAGTTCTTC.

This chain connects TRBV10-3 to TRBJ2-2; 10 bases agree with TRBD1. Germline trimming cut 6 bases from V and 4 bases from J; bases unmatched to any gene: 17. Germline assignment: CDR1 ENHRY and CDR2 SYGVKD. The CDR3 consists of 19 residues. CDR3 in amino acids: CAIRGRTGGANLSTGELFF. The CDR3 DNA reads TGTGCCATCAGGGGTAGGACAGGGGGGGCGAATCTATCCACCGGGGAGCTGTTTTTT.

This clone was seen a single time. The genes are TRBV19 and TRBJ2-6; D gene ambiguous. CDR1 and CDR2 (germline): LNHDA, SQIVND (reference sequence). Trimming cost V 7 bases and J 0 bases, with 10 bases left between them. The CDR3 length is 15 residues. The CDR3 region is CASKVFGSGANVLTF. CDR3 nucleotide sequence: TGTGCCAGTAAGGTTTTTGGCTCTGGGGCCAACGTCCTGACTTTC.

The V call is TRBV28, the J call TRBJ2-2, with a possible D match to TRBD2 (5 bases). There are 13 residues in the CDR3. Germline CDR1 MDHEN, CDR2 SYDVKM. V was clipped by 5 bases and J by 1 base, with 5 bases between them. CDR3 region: CASSGGNTGELFF. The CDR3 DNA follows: TGTGCCAGCAGTGGAGGGAACACCGGGGAGCTGTTTTTT.

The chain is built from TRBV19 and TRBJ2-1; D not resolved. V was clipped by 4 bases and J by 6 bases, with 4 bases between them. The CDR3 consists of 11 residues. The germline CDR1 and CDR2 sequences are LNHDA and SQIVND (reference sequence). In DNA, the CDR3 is TGTGCCAGTAGTAACTTCAATGAGCAGTTCTTC. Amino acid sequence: CASSNFNEQFF.

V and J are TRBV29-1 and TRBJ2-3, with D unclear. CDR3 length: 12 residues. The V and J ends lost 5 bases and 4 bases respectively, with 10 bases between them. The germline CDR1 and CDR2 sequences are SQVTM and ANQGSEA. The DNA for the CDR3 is TGCAGCGTTATACTCCTTGCAGATACGCAGTATTTT. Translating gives CSVILLADTQYF.

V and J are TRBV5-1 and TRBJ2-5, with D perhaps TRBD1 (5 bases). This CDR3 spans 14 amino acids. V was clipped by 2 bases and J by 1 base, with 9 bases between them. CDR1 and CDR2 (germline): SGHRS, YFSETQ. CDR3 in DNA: TGCGCCAGCAGCTTCACAGGTCCCCAAGAGACCCAGTACTTC. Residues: CASSFTGPQETQYF.

CDR3 nucleotides: TGTGCCAGTAGTAGCAGTCAGGGGGCCCGGCACTACGAGCAGTACTTC. Its translation is CASSSSQGARHYEQYF. J is TRBJ2-7 and V is TRBV19; the match to TRBD1 covers 8 bases. V dropped 4 bases and J dropped 3; count of bases not matched to a gene: 11. CDR1 is LNHDA, CDR2 SQIVND, per germline (reference sequence). This CDR3 spans 16 amino acids. The whole variable domain, remainder taken from reference TRBV19 and TRBJ2-7, is DGGITQSPKYLFRKEGQNVTLSCEQNLNHDAMYWYRQDPGQGLRLIYYSQIVNDFQKGDIAEGYSVSREKKESFPLTVTSAQKNPTAFYLCASSSSQGARHYEQYFGPGTRLTVT.

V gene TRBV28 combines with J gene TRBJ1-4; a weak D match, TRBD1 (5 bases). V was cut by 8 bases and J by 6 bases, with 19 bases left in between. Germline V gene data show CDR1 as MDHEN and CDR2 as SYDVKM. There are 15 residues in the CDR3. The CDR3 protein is CASEGSRVGDEKLFF. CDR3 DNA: TGTGCCAGCGAGGGGTCGAGGGTAGGAGATGAAAAACTGTTTTTT.

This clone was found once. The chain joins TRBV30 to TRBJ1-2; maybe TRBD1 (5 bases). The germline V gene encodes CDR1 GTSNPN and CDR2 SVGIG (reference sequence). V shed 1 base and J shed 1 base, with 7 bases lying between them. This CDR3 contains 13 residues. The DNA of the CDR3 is TGTGCCTGGAGTGGGGGGGGTAACTATGGCTACACCTTC. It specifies CAWSGGGNYGYTF.

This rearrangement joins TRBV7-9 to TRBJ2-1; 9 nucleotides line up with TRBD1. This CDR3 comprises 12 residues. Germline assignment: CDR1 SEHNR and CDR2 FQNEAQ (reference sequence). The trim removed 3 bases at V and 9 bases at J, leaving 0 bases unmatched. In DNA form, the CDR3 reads TGTGCCAGCAGCTTGACAGGGGGTGAGCAGTTCTTC. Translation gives CASSLTGGEQFF.

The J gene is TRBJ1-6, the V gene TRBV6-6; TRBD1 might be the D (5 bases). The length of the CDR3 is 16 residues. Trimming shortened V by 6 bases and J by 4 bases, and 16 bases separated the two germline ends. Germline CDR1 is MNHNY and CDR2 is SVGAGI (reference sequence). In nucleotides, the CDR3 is TGTGCCAGCAGAAGCGGGGCAGGATTTTATAATTCACCCCTCCACTTT. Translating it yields CASRSGAGFYNSPLHF.

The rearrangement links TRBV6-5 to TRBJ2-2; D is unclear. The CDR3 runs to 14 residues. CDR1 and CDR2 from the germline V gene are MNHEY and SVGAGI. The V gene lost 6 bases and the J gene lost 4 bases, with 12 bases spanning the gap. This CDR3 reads CASRAPLSTGELFF. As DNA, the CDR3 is TGTGCCAGCAGAGCCCCCCTAAGCACCGGGGAGCTGTTTTTT.

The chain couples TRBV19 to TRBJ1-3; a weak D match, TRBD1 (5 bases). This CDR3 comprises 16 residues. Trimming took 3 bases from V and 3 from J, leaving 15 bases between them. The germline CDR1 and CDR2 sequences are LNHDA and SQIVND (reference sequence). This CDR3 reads CASSIPRVYGGNTIYF. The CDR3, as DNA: TGTGCCAGTAGTATTCCCAGGGTGTACGGTGGAAACACCATATATTTT.

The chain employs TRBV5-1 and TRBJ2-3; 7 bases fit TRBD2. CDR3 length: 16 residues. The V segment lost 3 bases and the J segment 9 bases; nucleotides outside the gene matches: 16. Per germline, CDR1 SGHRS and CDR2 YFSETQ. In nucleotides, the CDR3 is TGCGCCAGCAGCTGGGGGTCAAGCGGGGCTACTGGAACGCAGTATTTT. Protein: CASSWGSSGATGTQYF. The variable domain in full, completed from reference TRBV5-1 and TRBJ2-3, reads KAGVTQTPRYLIKTRGQQVTLSCSPISGHRSVSWYQQTPGQGLQFLFEYFSETQRNKGNFPGRFSGRQFSNSRSEMNVSTLELGDSALYLCASSWGSSGATGTQYFGPGTRLTVL.

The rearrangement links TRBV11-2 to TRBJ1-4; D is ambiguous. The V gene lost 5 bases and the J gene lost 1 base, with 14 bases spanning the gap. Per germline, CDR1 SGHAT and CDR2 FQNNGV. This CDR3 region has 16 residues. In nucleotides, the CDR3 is TGTGCCAGCAGCCCCCGGGCCCACTTAACTAATGAAAAACTGTTTTTT. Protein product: CASSPRAHLTNEKLFF. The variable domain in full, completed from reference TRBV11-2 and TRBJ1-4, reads EAGVAQSPRYKIIEKRQSVAFWCNPISGHATLYWYQQILGQGPKLLIQFQNNGVVDDSQLPKDRFSAERLKGVDSTLKIQPAKLEDSAVYLCASSPRAHLTNEKLFFGSGTQLSVL.